One and the same sample provided the 17 T cell receptor beta chains below, sequenced in a study of identical twins. MiXCR, applied by TCRdb to the 5' RACE reads, yields one record per CDR3 protein. The sample includes fewer than 500,000 distinct CDR3 sequences, about 24% of them seen just once. The same sample was also used in a study of T cells expressing NK-cell markers.

Source material: CD4+ T cells sorted from blood. Every receptor here comes from a woman aged 18-35 years in good health.

The chain employs TRBV6-2 or TRBV6-3 and TRBJ2-2, with 8 bases identical to TRBD2. CDR1 and CDR2 (germline): MNHEY, SVGEGT. The CDR3 spans 16 residues. The J segment lost 5 bases and the V segment lost 0 bases, leaving 5 bases of the junction unmatched. CDR3 in amino acids: CASSYSSGALTGELFF. For the CDR3, the DNA is TGTGCCAGCAGTTACTCTAGCGGGGCCTTAACCGGGGAGCTGTTTTTT.

This clonotype has more than one count but fewer than ten. The chain couples TRBV4-3 to TRBJ2-3, with D perhaps given as TRBD1 or TRBD2 (5 bases each). Deletions cut 3 bases from V and 2 bases from J, with 15 bases between. Per germline, CDR1 LGHNA and CDR2 YSLEER. The CDR3 sequence is 16 residues long. CDR3 DNA: TGCGCCAGCAGCCAGAATAGTGGGGGTGACACAGATACGCAGTATTTT. It encodes CASSQNSGGDTDTQYF.

This rearrangement joins TRBV7-4 to TRBJ2-4; D perhaps matches TRBD2 (5 bases). Germline lookup yields CDR1 SGHVT and CDR2 SQSDAQ. Trimming cost V 5 bases and J 3 bases, with 20 bases left between them. The CDR3 is 17 residues long. The CDR3 DNA is TGTGCCAGCAGCCGCGGGCGTCCCCCCTTTGGCAAAAACATTCAGTACTTC. Its protein is CASSRGRPPFGKNIQYF.

The chain has TRBV7-2 and TRBJ1-2; D ambiguous. V lost 1 base and J lost 0, with 12 bases in between. The CDR3 is 16 residues long. Germline V gene lookup returns CDR1 SGHTA and CDR2 FQGNSA. CDR3 sequence: CASSLVSAGSNYGYTF. DNA of the CDR3: TGTGCCAGCAGCTTAGTGTCAGCGGGTTCTAACTATGGCTACACCTTC.

The DNA of the CDR3 is TGTGCCAGCAGTTTACGGGGGTTCCCGCAAGAGACCCAGTACTTC. The encoded protein is CASSLRGFPQETQYF. This rearrangement joins TRBV28 to TRBJ2-5; weak D call: TRBD2 (6 bases). Looked up from germline, CDR1 is MDHEN and CDR2 is SYDVKM. This CDR3 is 15 amino acids long. Trimming shortened V by 2 bases and J by 2 bases, and 12 bases separated the two germline ends.

This chain connects TRBV10-3 to TRBJ2-1; 13 bases are shared with TRBD2. Germline V gives CDR1 ENHRY, CDR2 SYGVKD. This CDR3 region has 14 residues. J was trimmed by 6 bases and V by 8 bases; bases with no gene match: 4. This CDR3 reads CAILTSGGSNEQFF. CDR3 bases: TGTGCCATCCTGACTAGCGGGGGGTCCAATGAGCAGTTCTTC.

This clonotype was recorded a few times. The rearrangement joins TRBV20-1 to TRBJ2-7; D might be TRBD1 (5 bases). In germline, CDR1 is DFQATT, CDR2 SNEGSKA (reference sequence). The CDR3 is 15 amino acids. Trimming stripped 5 bases from V and 0 bases from J, with 17 bases between. The CDR3 here is CSAPAFGALSYEQYF. The CDR3 DNA follows: TGCAGTGCTCCCGCCTTTGGGGCCCTCTCCTACGAGCAGTACTTC.

J is TRBJ2-3 and V is TRBV10-3; possible D gene TRBD2, 5 bases. Trimming left V 6 bases short and J 3 bases short, with 19 bases between. The CDR3 runs to 16 residues. The germline V gene encodes CDR1 ENHRY and CDR2 SYGVKD. The CDR3 region has the DNA TGTGCCATCAGGCGCCGGGGAATTGATGGAACAGATACGCAGTATTTT. This translates into CAIRRRGIDGTDTQYF.

The chain is built from TRBV12-3 or TRBV12-4 and TRBJ2-7, with D possibly called TRBD1 or TRBD2 (5 bases each). This CDR3 spans 15 amino acids. The V gene lost 4 bases and the J gene lost 4 bases, with 17 bases spanning the gap. Here the CDR3 DNA reads TGTGCCAGCAGTTCCCTCGGGACCCCCCATTACGAGCAGTACTTC. It specifies CASSSLGTPHYEQYF.

In nucleotides, the CDR3 is TGTGCCAGCAGTGAGGGCAGGGGGCTAATCGGTGGTAGGTATGAGCAGTTCTTC. This gives the protein CASSEGRGLIGGRYEQFF. This chain links TRBV2 with TRBJ2-1, with TRBD1 identical over 8 bases. V lost 3 bases, J lost 8 bases, and 18 bases stayed unmatched. Germline-derived CDR1 and CDR2 are SNHLY and FYNNEI. There are 18 residues in the CDR3.

The chain links TRBV12-3 or TRBV12-4 to TRBJ1-5; a weak D match, TRBD1 (6 bases). The CDR3 runs to 14 residues. Trimming took 5 bases from V and 3 from J, leaving 11 bases between them. The CDR3 is CASSLRQANQPQHF. The CDR3 bases are TGTGCCAGCAGTCTGAGACAGGCCAATCAGCCCCAGCATTTT.

This clonotype was observed a handful of times. This chain uses TRBV28 with TRBJ2-7; 9 nucleotides align to TRBD1. Looked up from germline, CDR1 is MDHEN and CDR2 is SYDVKM. V lost 6 bases and J lost 3; bases outside the gene matches: 9. The CDR3 contains 15 residues. The CDR3 here is CASRKPGQGNYEQYF. CDR3 coding DNA: TGTGCCAGCAGAAAACCGGGACAGGGAAACTACGAGCAGTACTTC.

This clonotype appeared a few times. V usage is TRBV11-2 and J usage is TRBJ2-5; D is unclear. This CDR3 region has 13 residues. From germline, CDR1 is SGHAT and CDR2 FQNNGV. The germline V and J ends were trimmed by 5 bases and 5 bases, with 12 bases remaining between them. The CDR3 bases are TGTGCCAGCAGCATAGGATTAAAGGAGACCCAGTACTTC. It specifies CASSIGLKETQYF.

The chain employs TRBV5-1 and TRBJ2-1; 10 bases are shared with TRBD2. CDR3 length: 15 amino acids. V trimming: 4 bases; J trimming: 5 bases; junction bases outside the gene matches: 6. Germline CDR1 reads SGHRS; CDR2 reads YFSETQ. The CDR3 DNA sequence: TGCGCCAGCAGCATTCGACTAGCGGGTAACAATGAGCAGTTCTTC. Protein sequence: CASSIRLAGNNEQFF.

This clonotype was found many times. The V gene is TRBV5-1, the J gene TRBJ1-1, with D possibly TRBD1 on 6 matching bases. CDR1 SGHRS and CDR2 YFSETQ come from the germline V gene. The CDR3 sequence is 16 residues long. Trimming took 3 bases from V and 3 from J, leaving 18 bases between them. The CDR3 reads CASSSTPDRRDTEAFF. The CDR3 DNA reads as TGCGCCAGCAGCTCAACTCCGGACAGAAGGGACACTGAAGCTTTCTTT.

In regard to this clonotype: The germline gene is not matched at one end of the junction; a read error may be the cause. V and J are TRBV28 and TRBJ2-7, with a weak D call TRBD2 (6 bases). Germline V gene sequence: CDR1 MDHEN, CDR2 SYDVKM. The CDR3 has 15 residues. CDR3 coding DNA: TGTGCCAGCAATTTACCGGGAGCGAGTTCCTACGAGCAGTACTTC. Translation: CASNLPGASSYEQYF.

This clonotype is a singleton in its sample. The chain is built from TRBV5-5 and TRBJ2-3; TRBD1 might be the D (6 bases). With 3 bases removed from V and 2 bases from J, the gap between germline ends came to 16 bases. Per the germline V gene, CDR1 is SGHKS and CDR2 is YYEKEE (reference sequence). The CDR3 is 16 residues long. CDR3 sequence (DNA): TGTGCCAGCAGCTCTTACAGGGTTGGGTACACAGATACGCAGTATTTT. Translation gives CASSSYRVGYTDTQYF.